The source of this TCR beta chain is a study of T and B cells in COVID-19 patients. Study overall: COVID-19 patients gave peripheral blood either during active infection or after recovery. Critical illness requiring mechanical ventilation or extracorporeal membrane oxygenation affected about 60% of the roughly 20 active-infection patients.

The V and J ends lost 4 bases and 8 bases respectively, with 14 bases between them. Germline V gene lookup returns CDR1 GTSNPN and CDR2 SVGIG (reference sequence). The CDR3 length is 12 residues. BIOMED2 TRB-A/B primer pools were used in multiplex TRB PCR. TCRdb used MiXCR to reprocess the multiplex PCR reads, holding one entry per CDR3 protein. Found here are 8,500 to 13,000 distinct CDR3 sequences, about 30% of them singletons; the top ten hold 13% to 15%. Blood genomic DNA input for TRB amplification was roughly 220-500 ng. The sequence derives from a human donor with active COVID-19. V usage is TRBV30 and J usage is TRBJ1-2, with a possible D match to TRBD1 (5 bases). The sample was blood. CDR3 bases: TGTGCCTGGAACCCTCCGGGACCCGGCTACACCTTC. Its translation: CAWNPPGPGYTF.